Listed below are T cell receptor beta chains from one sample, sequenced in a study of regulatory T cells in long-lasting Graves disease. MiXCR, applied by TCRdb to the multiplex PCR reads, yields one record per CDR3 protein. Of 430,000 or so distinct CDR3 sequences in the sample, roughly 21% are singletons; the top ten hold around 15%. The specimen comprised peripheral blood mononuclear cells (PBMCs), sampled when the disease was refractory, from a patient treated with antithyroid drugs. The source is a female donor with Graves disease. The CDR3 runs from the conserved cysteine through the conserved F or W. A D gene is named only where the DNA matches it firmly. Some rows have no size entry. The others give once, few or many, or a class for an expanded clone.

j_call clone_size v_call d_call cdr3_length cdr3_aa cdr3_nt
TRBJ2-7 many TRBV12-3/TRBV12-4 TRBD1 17 CASSLGRVRDRDYEQYF TGTGCCAGCAGTTTGGGGCGTGTCCGGGACAGGGACTACGAGCAGTACTTC
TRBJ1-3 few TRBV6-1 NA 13 CASSPQFGNTIYF TGTGCCAGCAGCCCGCAGTTTGGAAACACCATATATTTT
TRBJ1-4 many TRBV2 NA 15 CASSGDQGTNEKLFF TGTGCCAGCAGTGGGGATCAAGGGACTAATGAAAAACTGTTTTTT
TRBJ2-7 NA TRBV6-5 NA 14 CASSYSLNGYEQYF TGTGCCAGCAGTTACTCACTCAATGGCTACGAGCAGTACTTC
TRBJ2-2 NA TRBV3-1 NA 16 CASSQDGVQYTGELFF TGTGCCAGCAGCCAAGATGGAGTACAGTACACCGGGGAGCTGTTTTTT
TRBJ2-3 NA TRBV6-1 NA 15 CASSLYGQVTDTQYF TGTGCCAGCAGTCTTTATGGCCAGGTCACAGATACGCAGTATTTT
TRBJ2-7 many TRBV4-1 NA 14 CASSQFQGSYEQYF TGCGCCAGCAGCCAATTCCAGGGCTCCTACGAGCAGTACTTC
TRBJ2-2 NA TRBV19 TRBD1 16 CASSGGQAYITGELFF TGTGCCAGTAGTGGAGGACAGGCTTATATCACCGGGGAGCTGTTTTTT
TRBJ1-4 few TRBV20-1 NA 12 CSAMRGQEKLFF TGCAGTGCTATGCGGGGGCAAGAAAAACTGTTTTTT
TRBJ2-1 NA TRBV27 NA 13 CASSPGSGYEQFF TGTGCCAGCAGTCCGGGGTCAGGGTATGAGCAGTTCTTC
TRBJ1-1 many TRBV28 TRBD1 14 CASSDDRGQAEAFF TGTGCCAGCAGCGATGACAGGGGGCAGGCTGAAGCTTTCTTT
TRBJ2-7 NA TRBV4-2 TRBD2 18 CASSQEARLAGIPYEQYF TGTGCCAGCAGCCAAGAAGCAAGACTAGCGGGAATTCCCTACGAGCAGTACTTC